This T cell receptor beta chain was found in a study of post-analysis software for immune sequencing data. Study-wide background: Several disease courses (relapsing-remitting, secondary progressive and progressive-relapsing) of multiple sclerosis were included.

The CDR3 extends over 14 amino acids. Per the germline V gene, CDR1 is DFQATT and CDR2 is SNEGSKA (reference sequence). With V trimmed by 4 bases and J by 7 bases, 5 bases remained unmatched. Study-level points and caveats: When patients were compared with controls, about 5 TRBV segments were more frequent, TRBV5-6, TRBV5-1 and TRBV20-1 among them. A significant reduction in normalized Chao1 diversity was observed in multiple sclerosis patients versus controls.

As concerns this clonotype: Its matching antigen is unknown.

The TCR beta cDNA libraries carried unique molecular identifiers. From the PCR reads, TCRdb called clonotypes with MiXCR, one entry per CDR3 protein. The sample records about 820,000 distinct CDR3 sequences, 53% being singletons. This receptor was obtained from a girl between 5 and 17 years old with multiple sclerosis. This rearrangement joins TRBV20-1 to TRBJ2-1; 12 bases fit TRBD2. Input material: blood. The CDR3, as DNA: TGCAGTGCTACCCTAGCGGGGGGGGTAAATGAGCAGTTCTTC. Its translation: CSATLAGGVNEQFF.